The 12 T cell receptor beta chains below come from one sample, sequenced in a study of cytotoxic CD8 clonotypes in ibrutinib-treated CLL. Assay: immunoSEQ multiplex PCR; the TCRdb copy retains only in-frame clones and omits some. This table holds around 310,000 clones, 80% found once. Here the sequenced sample was PBMCs, taken before ibrutinib treatment. The receptors come from a human donor with chronic lymphocytic leukemia.

This sequence joins TRBV4-2 and TRBJ1-5, with D unresolved. Germline values: CDR1 LGHNA, CDR2 YNFKEQ. This CDR3 is 16 amino acids long. The V end was cut by 5 bases, the J end by 2 bases, with 16 bases between. Here the CDR3 reads CASSTGPQARNQPQHF. The CDR3 DNA follows: TGTGCCAGCAGCACCGGGCCCCAGGCACGCAATCAGCCCCAGCATTTT.

The CDR3 region is CASNPRGDTGELFF. The CDR3 DNA reads TGCGCCAGCAACCCCAGGGGAGACACCGGGGAGCTGTTTTTT. V is TRBV5-1 and J is TRBJ2-2; D is possibly TRBD1 (6 bases). The V gene lost 6 bases and the J gene lost 3 bases, with 12 bases spanning the gap. CDR3 length equals 14 residues. Germline lookup yields CDR1 SGHRS and CDR2 YFSETQ.

The V gene is TRBV5-6, the J gene TRBJ2-7; 7 bases match TRBD2. The CDR3 is made up of 15 amino acids. CDR1 is SGHDT, CDR2 YYEEEE, per germline. With V trimmed by 3 bases and J by 5 bases, 11 bases remained unmatched. CDR3 bases: TGTGCCAGCAGCTCTCCGAGCGGGGCCTTCCACGAGCAGTACTTC. As protein: CASSSPSGAFHEQYF.

The chain combines TRBV19 with TRBJ2-7; TRBD2 matches 14 bases. This CDR3 region has 16 residues. With 5 bases clipped from V and 3 bases from J, the junction kept 6 bases outside the gene matches. In germline, CDR1 is LNHDA, CDR2 SQIVND (reference sequence). As DNA, the CDR3 is TGTGCCAGTAGTCCGGGACTAGCGGGAGTCGGCTACGAGCAGTACTTC. Protein: CASSPGLAGVGYEQYF.

The chain has TRBV30 and TRBJ2-5; D is unclear. Germline CDR1 is GTSNPN and CDR2 is SVGIG (reference sequence). V lost 1 base and J 7 bases, leaving 7 bases between the germline ends. The length of the CDR3 is 11 residues. The chain's CDR3 is CAWSARATQYF. CDR3 coding DNA: TGTGCCTGGAGTGCCCGTGCGACCCAGTACTTC.

The gene calls are TRBV7-8 and TRBJ2-7; perhaps TRBD1 as D (5 bases). The CDR3 is 13 residues long. V lost 6 bases and J 2 bases, leaving 11 bases between the germline ends. Per the germline V gene, CDR1 is SGHVS and CDR2 is FQNEAQ. Here the CDR3 reads CASSYRLAYEQYF. The CDR3 DNA is TGTGCCAGCAGTTACAGGCTAGCCTACGAGCAGTACTTC.

CDR3 DNA sequence: TGTGCCTGCTCCGTCGTAACCGGGAATAACTATGGCTACACCTTC. This sequence encodes CACSVVTGNNYGYTF. This chain uses TRBV7-2 with TRBJ1-2; the D is unclear. Deletions cut 11 bases from V and 1 base from J, with 20 bases between. The CDR3 contains 15 residues. Germline-derived CDR1 and CDR2 are SGHTA and FQGNSA.

The table lists this clone with a count of one. The J gene is TRBJ2-2, the V gene TRBV18; 7 bases agree with TRBD1. This CDR3 comprises 16 residues. After removal of 1 base from V and 3 bases from J, the junction contained 5 bases not matched to a gene. From germline, CDR1 is KGHSH and CDR2 LQKENI. CDR3 sequence reads: CASSPRQGGDTGELFF. CDR3 nucleotide sequence: TGTGCCAGCTCACCACGACAGGGTGGGGACACCGGGGAGCTGTTTTTT.

The rearrangement joins TRBV25-1 to TRBJ2-2; 8 bases align to TRBD1. Germline CDR1 and CDR2: MGHDK and SYGVNS. V trimming: 2 bases; J trimming: 5 bases; junction bases outside the gene matches: 4. CDR3 length equals 15 residues. Here the CDR3 DNA reads TGTGCCAGCAGTGAAGGCAGGGGGCCTACCGGGGAGCTGTTTTTT. Its protein is CASSEGRGPTGELFF.

The CDR3 bases are TGTGCCAGCAGTGTCAGGGAGTTCGACACAGATACGCAGTATTTT. It encodes CASSVREFDTDTQYF. This chain uses TRBV27 with TRBJ2-3, with D perhaps TRBD1 or TRBD2 (5 bases each). This CDR3 is built from 15 residues. The germline V gene encodes CDR1 MNHEY and CDR2 SMNVEV (reference sequence). The V end was cut by 5 bases, the J end by 2 bases, with 14 bases between.

A single count supports this clone. In DNA, the CDR3 is TGTGCCAGCAGTCGTTCGTTTGCAGATACGCAGTATTTT. Its translation: CASSRSFADTQYF. The V call is TRBV28, the J call TRBJ2-3; no firm D call. Germline V lookup: CDR1 MDHEN, CDR2 SYDVKM. Trimming pared 5 bases from V and 4 bases from J, leaving 10 bases between. The CDR3 covers 13 residues.

J is TRBJ2-7 and V is TRBV7-2; 13 bases are a match to TRBD2. V gave up 3 bases and J gave up 4 bases; unmatched junction bases: 6. Germline CDR1 SGHTA, CDR2 FQGNSA. The CDR3 runs 16 residues. The CDR3 loop is CASSLALAGGFYEQYF. DNA for the CDR3: TGTGCCAGCAGCTTGGCACTAGCGGGAGGGTTTTACGAGCAGTACTTC.